Following are 24 T cell receptor beta chains from one sample sequenced in a study of T-cell reconstitution after alpha-beta-depleted transplantation in children. Construction of the TCRbeta library involved unique molecular identifiers. TCRdb used MiXCR to reprocess the PCR reads, holding one entry per CDR3 protein. The table has just over 950,000 distinct CDR3 sequences, around 30% seen once. This sample comprised PBMCs, mostly from graft donor cells, obtained 360 days after TCRalphabeta/CD19-depleted stem cell transplant. The receptors originated from a boy younger than two who had a stem cell transplant for SCID, so the T cells may come from the graft donor.

The genes are TRBV20-1 and TRBJ1-1; no clear D. The CDR3 extends over 15 amino acids. In germline, CDR1 is DFQATT, CDR2 SNEGSKA (reference sequence). V was pared by 0 bases and J by 2 bases, with 13 bases between. The CDR3 spells CSARDPSTVNTEAFF. DNA for the CDR3: TGCAGTGCTAGAGACCCATCCACGGTCAACACTGAAGCTTTCTTT.

The rearrangement uses TRBV6-1 and TRBJ2-7; D unresolved. The CDR3 is 13 amino acids. With 2 bases removed from V and 5 bases from J, the gap between germline ends came to 10 bases. Germline CDR1 and CDR2: MNHNS and SASEGT. The CDR3 nucleotides read TGTGCCAGCAGTGAACTGAAGGGCCACGAGCAGTACTTC. Its protein is CASSELKGHEQYF.

This clonotype was counted between two and nine times. The V call is TRBV20-1, the J call TRBJ2-7; 11 bases map to TRBD2. The CDR3 is 15 amino acids. The V segment lost 1 base and the J segment 3 bases; nucleotides outside the gene matches: 5. Germline V CDR1 and CDR2: DFQATT, SNEGSKA (reference sequence). CDR3 DNA: TGCAGTGCTAGAGGCCCTAGCGGGGGGTTCTACGAGCAGTACTTC. Translating it yields CSARGPSGGFYEQYF.

The table lists this clonotype with many counts. The chain carries TRBV18 and TRBJ2-7; no clear D gene. The CDR3 is 16 amino acids. The germline V gene has CDR1 KGHSH and CDR2 LQKENI. The V and J ends lost 3 bases and 1 base respectively, with 16 bases between them. The CDR3 protein is CASSPNYKKGSYEQYF. CDR3 sequence (DNA): TGTGCCAGCTCACCCAACTATAAAAAGGGATCCTACGAGCAGTACTTC.

This clonotype was observed a handful of times. The rearrangement joins TRBV6-2 or TRBV6-3 to TRBJ1-6; D may be TRBD1 (5 bases). The CDR3 sequence is 18 residues long. The V gene lost 5 bases and the J gene lost 1 base, with 18 bases spanning the gap. Germline-derived CDR1 and CDR2 are MNHEY and SVGEGT. CDR3 nucleotide sequence: TGTGCCAGCAGTGGAACGCCCCGGGACGTGTCCTATAATTCACCCCTCCACTTT. As protein: CASSGTPRDVSYNSPLHF.

This clonotype has just a few counts. The chain employs TRBV18 and TRBJ1-5; D gene uncertain. The CDR3 has 16 amino acids. Germline loops: CDR1 KGHSH, CDR2 LQKENI. The V and J ends lost 1 base and 0 bases respectively, with 10 bases between them. DNA for the CDR3: TGTGCCAGCTCACCACTGGCGGTATATAGCAATCAGCCCCAGCATTTT. It is translated as CASSPLAVYSNQPQHF.

This clonotype came up a few times. J is TRBJ2-7 and V is TRBV5-1, with 9 bases that match TRBD1. This CDR3 comprises 13 residues. Germline CDR1 and CDR2: SGHRS and YFSETQ. The V and J ends lost 8 bases and 11 bases, in that order; junction bases with no gene match: 14. CDR3 amino acids: CASSAGTGSPEYF. CDR3 DNA sequence: TGCGCCAGTAGCGCCGGGACAGGGTCGCCGGAGTACTTC.

This clonotype was detected a few times. This chain's CDR3 is CASRIQAKNTEAFF. In DNA, the CDR3 is TGTGCCAGCAGAATACAGGCGAAGAATACTGAAGCTTTCTTT. The chain is built from TRBV27 and TRBJ1-1; TRBD1 is a possible D gene (5 bases). Germline V gives CDR1 MNHEY, CDR2 SMNVEV (reference sequence). Trimming cost V 6 bases and J 5 bases, with 16 bases left between them. The CDR3 length is 14 residues.

J is TRBJ1-6 and V is TRBV20-1; D unresolved. V was shortened by 3 bases and J by 9 bases, with 18 bases between the two germline ends. CDR1 is DFQATT and CDR2 is SNEGSKA in the germline V gene (reference sequence). The CDR3 is made up of 15 amino acids. CDR3 protein: CSASLLRVLGSPLHF. The DNA of the CDR3 is TGCAGTGCTAGCTTATTGCGGGTTCTCGGTTCACCCCTCCACTTT.

The gene calls are TRBV12-3 or TRBV12-4 and TRBJ2-1; D gene uncertain. Between the trimmed V and J ends, which lost 4 bases and 4 bases, there was a span of 11 bases. CDR3 size: 14 residues. For the CDR3, the DNA is TGTGCCAGCAGTTACCCTGGGGTATACAATGAGCAGTTCTTC. It is translated as CASSYPGVYNEQFF.

This clonotype was seen a handful of times. The rearrangement joins TRBV12-3 or TRBV12-4 to TRBJ1-1; TRBD1 agrees at 8 bases. V lost 3 bases, J lost 0 bases, and 15 bases stayed unmatched. The CDR3 consists of 19 residues. The CDR3 sequence is CASSFWVPGQVFMNTEAFF. CDR3 DNA: TGTGCCAGCAGTTTTTGGGTCCCGGGACAGGTTTTCATGAACACTGAAGCTTTCTTT.

The chain uses TRBV2 and TRBJ2-1; D unresolved. Between the trimmed V and J ends, which lost 6 bases and 8 bases, there was a span of 14 bases. The CDR3 sequence is 13 residues long. Germline V gene lookup returns CDR1 SNHLY and CDR2 FYNNEI. The CDR3 DNA reads TGTGCCAGCAGACTTACAGAGGACCATGAGCAGTTCTTC. Its protein product is CASRLTEDHEQFF.

The rearrangement uses TRBV19 and TRBJ2-3; no clear D gene. Germline-derived CDR1 and CDR2 are LNHDA and SQIVND (reference sequence). Trimming removed 2 bases from V and 6 bases from J, with 12 bases in between. The CDR3 covers 14 residues. As DNA, the CDR3 is TGTGCCAGTAGTATAAGGTTACAGAGGGATACGCAGTATTTT. It is translated as CASSIRLQRDTQYF.

This chain uses TRBV7-9 with TRBJ1-4; weak D call: TRBD1 (5 bases). Trimming shortened V by 0 bases and J by 6 bases, and 11 bases separated the two germline ends. This CDR3 is 15 amino acids long. Germline CDR1 and CDR2: SEHNR and FQNEAQ (reference sequence). The CDR3: CASSLARGVDEKLFF. For the CDR3, the DNA is TGTGCCAGCAGCTTAGCAAGGGGCGTCGATGAAAAACTGTTTTTT.

V usage is TRBV3-1 and J usage is TRBJ2-7; possible D gene TRBD1, 7 bases. Germline CDR1 LGHDT, CDR2 YNNKEL (reference sequence). CDR3 length equals 15 residues. Trimming left V 1 base short and J 3 bases short, with 13 bases between. The CDR3: CASSQAGGTGYEQYF. In DNA form, the CDR3 reads TGTGCCAGCAGCCAAGCAGGGGGGACTGGCTACGAGCAGTACTTC.

V usage is TRBV27 and J usage is TRBJ2-6; 7 positions match TRBD1. Germline V gene lookup returns CDR1 MNHEY and CDR2 SMNVEV (reference sequence). The V and J ends lost 6 bases and 0 bases, in that order; junction bases with no gene match: 8. CDR3 length equals 17 residues. Here the CDR3 reads CASSFQGGHSGANVLTF. CDR3 coding DNA: TGTGCCAGCAGCTTCCAAGGGGGCCACTCTGGGGCCAACGTCCTGACTTTC.

This clonotype was seen a handful of times. V usage is TRBV4-3 and J usage is TRBJ2-3; 9 bases are a match to TRBD1. V dropped 1 base and J dropped 6; count of bases not matched to a gene: 17. Germline lookup yields CDR1 LGHNA and CDR2 YSLEER. The CDR3 is made up of 19 amino acids. The CDR3 sequence is CASSQGTGALYPEHDTQYF. The CDR3 DNA is TGCGCCAGCAGCCAAGGGACAGGGGCCCTCTACCCCGAGCACGATACGCAGTATTTT.

The V and J genes are TRBV12-3 or TRBV12-4 and TRBJ1-1; 9 bases map to TRBD1. V was pared by 6 bases and J by 4 bases, with 9 bases of the junction left unmatched. This CDR3 is built from 15 residues. CDR3 coding DNA: TGTGCCAGCAGACCCCCCGGGACAGGGACCACTGAAGCTTTCTTT. Translating it yields CASRPPGTGTTEAFF.

Worth noting for this clonotype: A read error may account for a junction end that differs from germline. The chain combines TRBV4-1 with TRBJ2-5; no definite D call. CDR3 length: 16 amino acids. Germline V gene sequence: CDR1 MGHRA, CDR2 YSYEKL. Written as DNA, the CDR3 is TGCGCCAGCAGCTTACATCCAGGAGCCTACCAAGAGACCGAGTACTTC. This translates into CASSLHPGAYQETEYF.

This clonotype came up a few times. V usage is TRBV12-3 or TRBV12-4 and J usage is TRBJ2-7; D may be TRBD1 (5 bases). This CDR3 has 13 residues. Between the trimmed V and J ends, which lost 2 bases and 6 bases, there was a span of 11 bases. DNA of the CDR3: TGTGCCAGCAGTTTAATGATGGGGCTCGAGCAGTACTTC. It codes for CASSLMMGLEQYF.

This clonotype was recorded a few times. The rearrangement uses TRBV5-1 and TRBJ2-3; the D is unclear. The germline V and J ends were trimmed by 1 base and 4 bases, with 16 bases remaining between them. Germline lookup yields CDR1 SGHRS and CDR2 YFSETQ. This CDR3 is built from 16 residues. CDR3 residues: CASSLSVGLRPDTQYF. CDR3 nucleotides: TGCGCCAGCAGCTTGAGTGTGGGCTTGAGGCCAGATACGCAGTATTTT. Using reference TRBV5-1 and TRBJ2-3 for the parts outside the CDR3, the full variable domain is KAGVTQTPRYLIKTRGQQVTLSCSPISGHRSVSWYQQTPGQGLQFLFEYFSETQRNKGNFPGRFSGRQFSNSRSEMNVSTLELGDSALYLCASSLSVGLRPDTQYFGPGTRLTVL.

This clonotype has only a few counts. This chain connects TRBV12-3 or TRBV12-4 to TRBJ1-1, with D perhaps matching TRBD1 (6 bases). Trimming took off 5 bases at V and 1 base at J, with 11 bases between the two ends. The CDR3 has 14 residues. The CDR3 spells CASSKLTGNTEAFF. The CDR3 bases are TGTGCCAGCAGTAAGCTGACAGGGAACACTGAAGCTTTCTTT.

The CDR3 DNA reads TGTGCCAGCAGCTTCAGGGGCTGGGACACTGAAGCTTTCTTT. Translated, it gives CASSFRGWDTEAFF. This rearrangement joins TRBV7-2 to TRBJ1-1, with D tentatively TRBD1 (6 bases). CDR3 size: 14 residues. Germline V gene data show CDR1 as SGHTA and CDR2 as FQGNSA. V lost 3 bases and J 3 bases, leaving 11 bases between the germline ends. The variable domain in full, with the rest retrieved from reference TRBV7-2 and TRBJ1-1, is GAGVSQSPSNKVTEKGKDVELRCDPISGHTALYWYRQSLGQGLEFLIYFQGNSAPDKSGLPSDRFSAERTGGSVSTLTIQRTQQEDSAVYLCASSFRGWDTEAFFGQGTRLTVV.

V and J are TRBV18 and TRBJ2-6; D is perhaps TRBD2 (5 bases). The germline gives CDR1 KGHSH, CDR2 LQKENI. This CDR3 is built from 14 residues. The V end lost 7 bases, the J end lost 0 bases, and 7 bases lay between the germline ends. The CDR3, as DNA: TGTGCCAGCTGTCGGGACTCTGGGGCCAACGTCCTGACTTTC. Its protein product is CASCRDSGANVLTF.